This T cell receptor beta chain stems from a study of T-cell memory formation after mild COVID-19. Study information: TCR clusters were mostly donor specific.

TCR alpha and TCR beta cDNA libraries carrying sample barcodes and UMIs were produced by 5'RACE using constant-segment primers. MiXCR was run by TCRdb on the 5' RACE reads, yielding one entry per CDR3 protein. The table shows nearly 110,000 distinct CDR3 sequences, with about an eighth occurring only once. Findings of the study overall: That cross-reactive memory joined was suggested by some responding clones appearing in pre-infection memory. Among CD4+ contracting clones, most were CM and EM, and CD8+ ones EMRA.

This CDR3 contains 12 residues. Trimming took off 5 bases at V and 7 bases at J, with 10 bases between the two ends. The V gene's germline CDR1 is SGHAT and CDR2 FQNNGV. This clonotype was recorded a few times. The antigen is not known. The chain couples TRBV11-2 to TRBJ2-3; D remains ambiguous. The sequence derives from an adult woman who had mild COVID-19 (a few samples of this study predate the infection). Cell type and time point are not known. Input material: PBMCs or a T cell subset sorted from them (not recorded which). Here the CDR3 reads CASSDHGNTQYF. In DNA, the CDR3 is TGTGCCAGCAGCGACCACGGCAATACGCAGTATTTT. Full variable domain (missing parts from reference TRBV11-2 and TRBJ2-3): EAGVAQSPRYKIIEKRQSVAFWCNPISGHATLYWYQQILGQGPKLLIQFQNNGVVDDSQLPKDRFSAERLKGVDSTLKIQPAKLEDSAVYLCASSDHGNTQYFGPGTRLTVL.